A selection of T cell receptor beta chains follows, all from one sample in a study of post-analysis software for immune sequencing data. Each CDR3 protein gets one entry after TCRdb re-called the PCR reads with MiXCR. The table has around 260,000 distinct CDR3 sequences, roughly a third seen once; the top ten hold approximately 4.6%. Material: blood. The receptors were gathered from a girl aged 5-17 years with multiple sclerosis. Each CDR3 is given with its conserved first and last residue.

j_call,v_call,cdr3_aa
TRBJ2-7,TRBV4-1,CASSLTDLDYEQYF
TRBJ1-5,TRBV20-1,CSARDLQGTYQPQHF
TRBJ2-2,TRBV5-1,CASSLEASGELFF
TRBJ1-1,TRBV10-3,CAISESGRSTEAFF
TRBJ2-1,TRBV7-2,CASSGGLAGWNEQFF
TRBJ2-5,TRBV29-1,CSGTRISVPGTQYF
TRBJ2-7,TRBV7-9,CASSLGQFYPYEQYF
TRBJ2-3,TRBV28,CASTPGGDTQYF
TRBJ2-3,TRBV21-1,CASSKVFSGGHTDTQYF
TRBJ2-3,TRBV12-3/TRBV12-4,CASSFGTSGGKATQYF
TRBJ2-5,TRBV24-1,CATSVQEGETQYF
TRBJ2-1,TRBV19,CASSIDGETYNEQFF
TRBJ2-3,TRBV12-3/TRBV12-4,CASSPGLASTDTQYF
TRBJ1-5,TRBV10-3,CATRRDRGDNQPQHF
TRBJ1-1,TRBV7-9,CASSFRKGLDTEAFF
TRBJ2-1,TRBV9,CASSAASGKQFF
TRBJ1-2,TRBV24-1,CATSDVGREGTHGYTF
TRBJ2-3,TRBV20-1,CSARPGGLADFTDTQYF
TRBJ1-1,TRBV2,CASSTGITEAFF
TRBJ2-1,TRBV5-1,CASSRGTGDLNEQFF
TRBJ1-1,TRBV7-3,CASRKGRAGDTEAFF
TRBJ2-1,TRBV4-2,CASSQDFTSYNEQFF
TRBJ2-1,TRBV7-2,CASSGGFLSEQFF